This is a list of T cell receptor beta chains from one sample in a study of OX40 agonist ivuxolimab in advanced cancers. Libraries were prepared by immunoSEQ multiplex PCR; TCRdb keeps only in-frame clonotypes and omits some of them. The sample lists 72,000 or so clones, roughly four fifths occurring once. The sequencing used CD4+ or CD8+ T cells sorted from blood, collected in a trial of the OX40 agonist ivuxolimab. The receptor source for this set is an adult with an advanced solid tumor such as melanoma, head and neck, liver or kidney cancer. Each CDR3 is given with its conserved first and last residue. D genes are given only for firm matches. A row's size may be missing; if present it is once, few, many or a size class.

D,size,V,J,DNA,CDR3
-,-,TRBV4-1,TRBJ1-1,TGCGCCAGCAGCCAAGAGATAGGGGCTGCCAAGAACACTGAAGCTTTCTTT,CASSQEIGAAKNTEAFF
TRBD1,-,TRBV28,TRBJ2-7,TGTGCCAGCAGCCTACCGGGACAGAGAGCCTACGAGCAGTACTTC,CASSLPGQRAYEQYF
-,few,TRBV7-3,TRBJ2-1,TGTGCCAGCAGCTTAACGGTATCCCATGAGCAGTTCTTC,CASSLTVSHEQFF
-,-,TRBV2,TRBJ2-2,TGTGCCAGCAGGGGTGTGGGCGGGTACACCGGGGAGCTGTTTTTT,CASRGVGGYTGELFF
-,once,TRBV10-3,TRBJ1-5,TGTGCCATCAGCTACGGGCCGGATCAGCCCCAGCATTTT,CAISYGPDQPQHF
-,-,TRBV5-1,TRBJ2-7,TGCGCCAGCAGCCGAGACAGATCCTACGAGCAGTACTTC,CASSRDRSYEQYF
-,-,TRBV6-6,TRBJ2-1,TGTGCCAGCAGTTACTCGGCAGGGAACAATGAGCAGTTCTTC,CASSYSAGNNEQFF
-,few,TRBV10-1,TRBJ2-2,TGCGCCAGCAGTGAGGCAGTTGGGACCGGGGAGCTGTTTTTT,CASSEAVGTGELFF
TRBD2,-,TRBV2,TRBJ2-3,TGTGCCAGCAAACGAGCGGGGACAGATACGCAGTATTTT,CASKRAGTDTQYF
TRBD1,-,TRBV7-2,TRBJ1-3,TGTGCCAGCAGCTGGGTAGGGGGCGCCGAAAACACCATATATTTT,CASSWVGGAENTIYF
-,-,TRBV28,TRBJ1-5,TGTGCCAGCAGCTTCCGCCGGGGACAGCCCCAGCATTTT,CASSFRRGQPQHF
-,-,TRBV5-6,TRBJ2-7,TGTGCCAGCAGCTTGGCGCGGTACGAGCAGTACTTC,CASSLARYEQYF
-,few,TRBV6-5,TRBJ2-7,TGTGCCAGCAGCCCCCGTCGAGGCCTGCAGTACTTC,CASSPRRGLQYF
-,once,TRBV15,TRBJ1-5,TGTGCCACCGCGCCCCTGGACGGAAGGAATCAGCCCCAGCATTTT,CATAPLDGRNQPQHF